The present entry profiles one TCR beta chain with its context. This entry belongs to a study of T cell changes during pregnancy in multiple sclerosis. This CDR3 spans 13 amino acids. The germline V and J ends were trimmed by 6 bases and 4 bases, with 9 bases remaining between them. The germline V gene encodes CDR1 LNHDA and CDR2 SQIVND (reference sequence). Profiling relied on immunoSEQ multiplex PCR, and the TCRdb table lists in-frame clones only, not all of them. The sample lists roughly 40,000 clones, roughly 90% seen once, with under 0.5% in the top ten. J is TRBJ1-4 and V is TRBV19; D not resolved. The clonotype comes from a female donor with multiple sclerosis, enrolled in a pregnancy study. This specimen consisted of CD4+ T cells from peripheral blood mononuclear cells, obtained in the second trimester of pregnancy. The CDR3 DNA sequence: TGTGCCAGTAGCCGGGGATATAATGAAAAACTGTTTTTT. Protein sequence: CASSRGYNEKLFF.